This T cell receptor beta chain was recovered during a study of cytomegalovirus exposure and HLA in healthy donors (dated by TCRdb to 2016 to 2017). Study-wide context: According to an earlier analysis of a few hundred of the donors, about 190 million T cells yielded 100 million or so unique TCR beta sequences and about 300 Gb of sequence data. Because of strong linkage in the cohort, five DR-DQ haplotypes were treated as single units for association and clustering. The study used immunosequencing to profile the T cell repertoires of some 600 subjects and linked those repertoires to cytomegalovirus serostatus. All discovery cohort repertoires had been generated using a single sequencing platform. To predict cytomegalovirus infection status, the study brought together high-throughput TCR immunosequencing, statistical association of individual TCRs with disease status, and machine learning. A later analysis re-analyzed previously published TCR beta repertoires from 650 to 800 donors and added high-resolution HLA genotyping to study TCR occurrence patterns. The genetic ancestry cluster associated with self-reported Caucasian donors included 81% of the roughly 360 genotyped donors. An early release covering roughly 640 HLA-typed donors comprised 250 to 350 gigabases of sequencing data and around 80 million unique TCR sequences. The aim of the study was to test whether cataloging public T cell receptors could identify signatures of past pathogen exposure. Alongside the repertoire data, information on donor age, sex, ethnicity and CMV serostatus was compiled. Rather than drawing on any new phenotypic data, the later analysis identified candidate immune exposures from TCR beta sequences and the way those sequences occurred across donors. On average, approximately 250,000 unique TCR beta nucleotide sequences were sequenced per donor among more than 350 genotyped donors of the cohort, with roughly 18% of those sequences being non-productive. To decide whether each TCR beta V gene segment behaved as functional or pseudogenic, an earlier analysis of 587 of the donors relied on high-throughput TCR beta sequencing. Besides the first cohort of roughly 660 subjects, a separate validation cohort made up of roughly 120 different subjects was used. Typing coverage varied by locus: roughly 629-640 donors for A, B, C, DRB1 and DQB1; some 520 for DQA1; about 600 for DPA1; approximately 470 for DPB1. HLA typing covered class I and class II loci at four-digit resolution. Genome-wide SNP genotypes for about 55% of the 666 donors were used in a later genetic analysis, which treated that subset as a discovery cohort. The paper's findings and limits, for the study overall: Correlated functional status among segregating V segments might reflect linkage disequilibrium, but an unknown experimental factor could not be ruled out. Because some donors lacked HLA typing at each locus, the association tests relied only on the typed subset. The classifier was reported to diagnose cytomegalovirus status with high specificity and sensitivity in both the original and validation cohorts. For the cohort, immune exposure information was limited to CMV serostatus. In a later genetic analysis, a missense DCLRE1C variant was associated with V-gene and J-gene trimming of TCR beta chains, and the association was replicated in an independent cohort. Some IMGT-functional V segments, including TRBV6-2 and TRBV6-3, could not be told apart with the 87-base-pair reads, so those segments were excluded. In vitro tests confirmed that a few of the cytomegalovirus-associated TCR beta chains recognize cytomegalovirus antigens. A later analysis reported that several top co-occurrence clusters appeared linked to parvovirus B19, influenza, CMV and Epstein-Barr virus. In an earlier analysis of fewer than 700 of the donors, most TCR beta V segments appeared in productive rearrangements about 87% or about 30% of the time, broadly matching IMGT annotations. The study listed around 160 TCR beta chains as associated with cytomegalovirus. In a later analysis, TCR association rates were found to vary across HLA loci, with the most associated TCRs seen for DRB1 alleles and the fewest for HLA-C alleles. Some 16 rarely observed V segments, including chromosome 9 orphons, were excluded from the earlier analysis of 550 to 700 of the donors because counts were too low. According to a later genetic analysis, donors in an Asian-associated ancestry cluster had fewer N-insertions in productive TCRs than the approximately 710-donor mean. According to the authors, the approach could potentially be generalized to other disease states and immunological phenotypes. A further reported finding was that TCR beta sequences accurately predicted the HLA-A and HLA-B alleles for most subjects in the first cohort. The cohort was sequenced for TCR beta chains only, and without alpha or paired-chain data the features that could be detected were limited. While some public TCRs were present in many individuals, most TCR sequences turned up only very rarely across donors. Specific HLA alleles were associated with 18,000 or so TCR beta sequences at a false discovery rate of 0.05 in a later analysis. In a later analysis, most CMV-associated TCR beta chains were found to appear HLA-restricted, with HLA associations seemingly driven largely by CMV exposure. Assigning TCR associations to individual alleles was difficult when HLA alleles, especially DR and DQ, strongly co-occurred. The presence/absence analyses assumed that sequencing depth was roughly uniform across donors, and that assumption may not be true. A cluster of highly shared sequence variants was judged likely to be a technical artifact of the sequencing pipeline. In a later analysis, HLA-associated TCR beta chains showed more clonal expansion and lower generation probabilities than non-associated chains that were equally common.

Notes on this clone: Its antigen is not yet known. No much larger clonotype is one base removed from it; base qualities were not supplied.

Library preparation used the immunoSEQ multiplex PCR assay. The multiplex PCR relied on a mix of 60 forward primers for TCR Vbeta segments and 13 reverse primers for TCR Jbeta segments. The CDR3 region of rearranged TCR beta genes was amplified from genomic DNA by a multiplex PCR assay. Amplified TCR beta libraries were sequenced as 87-base-pair reads on the Illumina HiSeq System. Regarding the original processing steps: In a later analysis, tens of millions of unique TCR beta chains were counted across the approximately 670 repertoires, and approximately 11 million of these chains were shared by at least two donors. To remove PCR and sequencing errors, raw reads were error-corrected and collapsed into unique sequences using a nearest-neighbor algorithm that merged closely related sequences. V, D and J gene segments were assigned by aligning CDR3 sequences to IMGT reference sequences. For a sequence to be retained, a match of at least six nucleotides was required to both a V gene segment and a J gene segment. A rearrangement counted as productive if the CDR3 had no stop codons and remained in frame with V and J, and every other rearrangement counted as non-productive. CDR3 was defined by IMGT convention, running from the second conserved V-encoded cysteine to the conserved J-encoded phenylalanine. The earlier analysis of a few hundred of the donors excluded any sequence lacking an unambiguous match to a single V gene segment. An earlier analysis of 500 to 600 of the donors classified V segments as functional when productive rearrangements were above 56.7% and as segregating when the standard deviation between donors was above 5%. A statistical classification framework was built to diagnose cytomegalovirus status from the catalog of TCR beta chain sequences. In a later analysis, V and J genes were assigned by comparing TCR nucleotide sequences against IMGT/GENE-DB human TR gene sequences. In a later analysis, CDR3 sequences and most-parsimonious VDJ recombination scenarios were assigned using the TCRdist pipeline. In a later analysis, each TCR beta chain was defined by its CDR3 amino acid sequence together with its V-gene family, and reads lacking a unique V-gene family were excluded. To address suspected cross-contamination and a sequencing artifact, a later analysis removed 450 to 700 highly shared, low-generation-probability nucleotide sequences. In a later analysis, a clonal expansion index was calculated for each public chain from normalized within-repertoire ranks of inferred template counts. A later analysis computed generation probabilities with a VDJ recombination model fitted to out-of-frame rearrangements, and checked the results against IGoR. In a later analysis, TCR-TCR, TCR-HLA and TCR-CMV co-occurrence was scored with hypergeometric tests, and a repertoire-size bias correction was applied to TCR pairs. False discovery rates were estimated in a later analysis by permuting HLA or CMV assignments 20 times. A later analysis grouped co-occurring TCRs with DBSCAN, adding TCRdist sequence similarity when clustering within HLA-allele-positive subsets. Repertoires with fewer than 30,000 or more than 120,000 public chains, plus five repertoires with anomalous nucleotide sharing, were excluded from co-occurrence clustering. TCRdb retrieved this table from immuneACCESS and kept in-frame rearrangements only. Not all clones are present; in checked studies, unresolved V genes account for under half, and no reason is known for the remainder. V, J and clone size are taken as reported in that table, and D and trimming were inferred from the DNA itself. The sample table holds 130,000 to 150,000 clones, of which about 76% were seen once. The ten largest clones represent more than 3% of the sample.

In total, 500 to 700 healthy bone marrow donors made up the cohort. All cohort members were sampled while nominally healthy, although unrecorded immune exposures were likely present. The donor tested CMV seronegative and was one of the 352 seronegative cohort members. A peripheral blood sample was collected from each donor, and TCR beta sequencing was performed on peripheral blood mononuclear cells. The Qiagen DNeasy Blood Extraction Kit was used to extract genomic DNA from the blood cell samples. As encoded in the germline V gene, CDR1 is MNHEY while CDR2 is SVGAGI. The CDR3 holds 13 amino acids from the cysteine to the phenylalanine. Only the CDR3 region is kept as DNA, spanning 39 bases read in frame from base 1. Between the V and J ends, shortened by 2 bases and 5 bases respectively, the junction contains 8 bases.

The TCR originated in a man younger than 35 in good health and CMV-seronegative. The rearranged chain carries TRBV6-5 and TRBJ2-3; a weak D assignment points to TRBD1 (6 bases agree). Sequenced input: PBMCs. The DNA reads as follows: TGTGCCAGCAGTTACGAAGGGGGAGATACGCAGTATTTT. Translated, it gives CASSYEGGDTQYF.